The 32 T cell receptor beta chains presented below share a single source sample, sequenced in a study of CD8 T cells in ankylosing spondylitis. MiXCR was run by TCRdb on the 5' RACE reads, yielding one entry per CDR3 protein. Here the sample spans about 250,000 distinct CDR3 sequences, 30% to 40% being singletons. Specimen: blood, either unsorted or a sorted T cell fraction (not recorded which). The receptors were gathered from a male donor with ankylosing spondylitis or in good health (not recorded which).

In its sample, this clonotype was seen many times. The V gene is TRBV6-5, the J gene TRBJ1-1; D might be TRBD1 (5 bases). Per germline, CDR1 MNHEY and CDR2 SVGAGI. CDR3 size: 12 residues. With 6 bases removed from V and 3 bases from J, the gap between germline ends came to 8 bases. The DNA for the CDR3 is TGTGCCAGCAGCGGGGCGGACACTGAAGCTTTCTTT. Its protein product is CASSGADTEAFF.

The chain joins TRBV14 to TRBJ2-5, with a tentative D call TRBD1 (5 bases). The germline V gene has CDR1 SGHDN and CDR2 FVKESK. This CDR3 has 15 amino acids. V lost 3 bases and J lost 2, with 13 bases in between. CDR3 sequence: CASSHSGAVQETQYF. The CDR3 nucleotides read TGTGCCAGCAGCCACAGTGGGGCGGTGCAAGAGACCCAGTACTTC.

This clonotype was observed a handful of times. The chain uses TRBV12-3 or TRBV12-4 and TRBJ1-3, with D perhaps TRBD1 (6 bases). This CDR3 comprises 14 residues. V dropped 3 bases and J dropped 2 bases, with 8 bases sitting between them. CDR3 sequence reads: CASSFRGAGNTIYF. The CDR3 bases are TGTGCCAGCAGTTTCAGGGGAGCTGGAAACACCATATATTTT.

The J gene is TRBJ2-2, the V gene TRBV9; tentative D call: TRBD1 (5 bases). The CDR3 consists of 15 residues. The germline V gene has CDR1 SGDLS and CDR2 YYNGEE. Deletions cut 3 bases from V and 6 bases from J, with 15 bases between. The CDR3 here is CASSEAARAAGELFF. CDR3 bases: TGTGCCAGCAGCGAAGCTGCCAGGGCGGCCGGGGAGCTGTTTTTT.

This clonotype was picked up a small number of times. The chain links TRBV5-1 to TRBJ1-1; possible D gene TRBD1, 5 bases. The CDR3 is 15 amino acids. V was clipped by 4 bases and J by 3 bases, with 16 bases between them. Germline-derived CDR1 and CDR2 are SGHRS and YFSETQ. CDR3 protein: CASSLGPLRDTEAFF. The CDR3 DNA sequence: TGCGCCAGCAGCCTGGGGCCTCTAAGGGACACTGAAGCTTTCTTT.

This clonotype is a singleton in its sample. CDR3 residues: CASTGPRTTQETQYF. The CDR3 DNA sequence: TGTGCCAGCACCGGCCCCCGGACAACCCAAGAGACCCAGTACTTC. The J gene is TRBJ2-5, the V gene TRBV30; TRBD1 is a possible D gene (5 bases). V lost 8 bases and J lost 1, with 20 bases in between. The CDR3 length is 15 residues. Germline CDR1 reads GTSNPN; CDR2 reads SVGIG (reference sequence).

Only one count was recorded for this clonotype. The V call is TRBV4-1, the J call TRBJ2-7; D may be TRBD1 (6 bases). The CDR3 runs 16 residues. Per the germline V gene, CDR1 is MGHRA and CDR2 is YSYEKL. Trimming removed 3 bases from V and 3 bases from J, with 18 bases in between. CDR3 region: CASSHPGTRRFYEQYF. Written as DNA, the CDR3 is TGCGCCAGCAGCCACCCCGGGACACGGAGATTCTACGAGCAGTACTTC.

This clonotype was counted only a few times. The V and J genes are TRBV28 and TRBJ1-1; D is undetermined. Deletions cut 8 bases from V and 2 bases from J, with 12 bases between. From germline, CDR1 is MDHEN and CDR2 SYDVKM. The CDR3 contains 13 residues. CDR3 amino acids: CASLGPRNTEAFF. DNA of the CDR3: TGTGCCAGCCTTGGCCCCCGCAACACTGAAGCTTTCTTT. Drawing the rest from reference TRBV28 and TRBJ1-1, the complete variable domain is DVKVTQSSRYLVKRTGEKVFLECVQDMDHENMFWYRQDPGLGLRLIYFSYDVKMKEKGDIPEGYSVSREKKERFSLILESASTNQTSMYLCASLGPRNTEAFFGQGTRLTVV.

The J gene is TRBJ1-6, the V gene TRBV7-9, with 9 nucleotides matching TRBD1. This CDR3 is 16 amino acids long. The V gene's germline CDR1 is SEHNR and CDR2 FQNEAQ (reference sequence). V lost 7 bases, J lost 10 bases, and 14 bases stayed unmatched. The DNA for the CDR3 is TGTGCCAGCACCCGTATAGGGGGACAGGGTGGATCACCCCTCCACTTT. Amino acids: CASTRIGGQGGSPLHF.

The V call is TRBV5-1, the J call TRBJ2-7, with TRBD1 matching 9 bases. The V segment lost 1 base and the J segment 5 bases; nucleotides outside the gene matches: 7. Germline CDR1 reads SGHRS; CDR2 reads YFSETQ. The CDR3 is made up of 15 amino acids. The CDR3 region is CASSLRDRASDEQYF. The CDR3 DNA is TGCGCCAGCAGCTTGAGGGACAGGGCCTCGGACGAGCAGTACTTC.

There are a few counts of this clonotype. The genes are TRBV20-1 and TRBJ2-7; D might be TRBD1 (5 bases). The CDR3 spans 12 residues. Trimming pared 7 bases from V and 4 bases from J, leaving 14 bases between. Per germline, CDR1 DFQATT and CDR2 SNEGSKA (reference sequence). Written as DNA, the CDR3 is TGCAGTGGTGCGCAGGGTGGGTACGAGCAGTACTTC. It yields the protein CSGAQGGYEQYF.

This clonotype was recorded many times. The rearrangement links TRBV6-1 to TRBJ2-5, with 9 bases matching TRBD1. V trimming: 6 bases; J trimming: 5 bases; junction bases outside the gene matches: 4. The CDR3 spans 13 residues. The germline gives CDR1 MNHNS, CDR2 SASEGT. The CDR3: CASRTGGKETQYF. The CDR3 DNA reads TGTGCCAGCAGAACAGGGGGCAAGGAGACCCAGTACTTC.

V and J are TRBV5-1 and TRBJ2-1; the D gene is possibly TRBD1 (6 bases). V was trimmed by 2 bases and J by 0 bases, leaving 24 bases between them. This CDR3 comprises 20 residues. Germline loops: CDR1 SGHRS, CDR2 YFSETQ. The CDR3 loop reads CASSFPFRDTAYPSYNEQFF. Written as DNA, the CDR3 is TGCGCCAGCAGCTTCCCGTTCCGGGACACCGCTTACCCCTCCTACAATGAGCAGTTCTTC.

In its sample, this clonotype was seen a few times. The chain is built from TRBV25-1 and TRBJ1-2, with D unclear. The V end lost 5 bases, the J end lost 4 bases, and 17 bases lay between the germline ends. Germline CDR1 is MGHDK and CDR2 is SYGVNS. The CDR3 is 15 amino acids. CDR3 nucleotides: TGTGCCAGCAGTTCCGAGGGTTCGTATGGCTATGGCTACACCTTC. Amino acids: CASSSEGSYGYGYTF.

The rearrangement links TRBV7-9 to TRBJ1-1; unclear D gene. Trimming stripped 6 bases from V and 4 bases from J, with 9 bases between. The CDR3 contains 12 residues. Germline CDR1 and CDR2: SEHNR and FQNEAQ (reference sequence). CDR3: CASRSVGTEAFF. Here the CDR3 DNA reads TGTGCCAGCAGATCGGTAGGCACTGAAGCTTTCTTT.

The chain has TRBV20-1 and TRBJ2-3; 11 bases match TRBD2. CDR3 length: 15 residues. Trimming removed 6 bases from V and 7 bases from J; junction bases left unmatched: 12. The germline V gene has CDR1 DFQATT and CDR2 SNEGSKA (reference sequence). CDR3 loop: CSAGSSTSGVNTQYF. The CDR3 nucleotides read TGCAGTGCCGGTAGCTCGACTAGCGGGGTAAATACGCAGTATTTT.

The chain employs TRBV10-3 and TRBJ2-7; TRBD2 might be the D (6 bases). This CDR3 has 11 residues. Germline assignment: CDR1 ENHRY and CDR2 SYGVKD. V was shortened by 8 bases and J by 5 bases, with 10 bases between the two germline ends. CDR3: CAIASGDEQYF. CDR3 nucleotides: TGTGCCATCGCTTCGGGAGACGAGCAGTACTTC.

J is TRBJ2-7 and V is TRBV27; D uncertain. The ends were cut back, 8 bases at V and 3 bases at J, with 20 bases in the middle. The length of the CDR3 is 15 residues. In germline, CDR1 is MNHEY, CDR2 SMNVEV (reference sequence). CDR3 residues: CASAPRMERFYEQYF. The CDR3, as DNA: TGTGCCAGCGCGCCTAGAATGGAGCGATTCTACGAGCAGTACTTC.

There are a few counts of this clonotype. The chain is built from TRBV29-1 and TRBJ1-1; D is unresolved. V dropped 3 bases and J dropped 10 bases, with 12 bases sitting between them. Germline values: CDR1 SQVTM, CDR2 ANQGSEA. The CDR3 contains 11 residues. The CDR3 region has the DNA TGCAGCGTTGAGTTATGGGGAGGAGCTTTCTTT. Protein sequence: CSVELWGGAFF.

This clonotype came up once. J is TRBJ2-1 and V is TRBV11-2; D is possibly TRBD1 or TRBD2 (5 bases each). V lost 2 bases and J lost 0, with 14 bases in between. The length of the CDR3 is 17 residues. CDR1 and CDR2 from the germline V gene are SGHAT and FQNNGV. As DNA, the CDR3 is TGTGCCAGCAGCTTAATTCCGGGGCTTAGCTCCTACAATGAGCAGTTCTTC. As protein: CASSLIPGLSSYNEQFF.

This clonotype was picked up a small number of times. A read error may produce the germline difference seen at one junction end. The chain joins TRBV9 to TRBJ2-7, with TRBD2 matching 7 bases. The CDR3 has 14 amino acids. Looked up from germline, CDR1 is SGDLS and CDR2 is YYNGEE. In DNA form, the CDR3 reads TGTGCCAGCAGCCCCGGACTAGGCAACTACCAGCAGTACTTC. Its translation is CASSPGLGNYQQYF.

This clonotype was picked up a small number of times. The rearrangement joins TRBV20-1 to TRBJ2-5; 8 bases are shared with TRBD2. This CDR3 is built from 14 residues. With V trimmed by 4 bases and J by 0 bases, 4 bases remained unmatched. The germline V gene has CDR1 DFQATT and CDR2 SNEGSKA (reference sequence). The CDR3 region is CSAKERGYQETQYF. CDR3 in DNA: TGCAGTGCTAAGGAGCGGGGGTACCAAGAGACCCAGTACTTC.

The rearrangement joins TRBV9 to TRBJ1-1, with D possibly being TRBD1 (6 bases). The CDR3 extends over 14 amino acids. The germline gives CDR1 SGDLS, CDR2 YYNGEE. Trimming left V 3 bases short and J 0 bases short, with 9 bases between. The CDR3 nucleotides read TGTGCCAGCAGCGCGGGACATCTGAACACTGAAGCTTTCTTT. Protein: CASSAGHLNTEAFF.

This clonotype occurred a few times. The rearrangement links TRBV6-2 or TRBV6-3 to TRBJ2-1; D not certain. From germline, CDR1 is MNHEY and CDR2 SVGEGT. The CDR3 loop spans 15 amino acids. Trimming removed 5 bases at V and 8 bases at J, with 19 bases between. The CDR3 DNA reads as TGTGCCAGCAGTCGGGTCAGGAGTCAGTGGGATGAGCAGTTCTTC. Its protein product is CASSRVRSQWDEQFF.

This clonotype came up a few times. DNA for the CDR3: TGTGCCATCGGGACAGGGGGAAACACTGAAGCTTTCTTT. Its translation: CAIGTGGNTEAFF. This rearrangement joins TRBV10-3 to TRBJ1-1, with 11 bases fitting TRBD1. This CDR3 is built from 13 residues. Trimming took 8 bases from V and 2 from J; bases not matched to a gene: 1. Per germline, CDR1 ENHRY and CDR2 SYGVKD.

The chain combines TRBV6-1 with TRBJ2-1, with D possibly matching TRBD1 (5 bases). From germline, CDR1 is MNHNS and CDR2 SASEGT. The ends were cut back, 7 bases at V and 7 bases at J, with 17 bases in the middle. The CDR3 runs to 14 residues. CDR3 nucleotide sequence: TGTGCCAGCACCCCCGGCCCAGGGTCAAATGAGCAGTTCTTC. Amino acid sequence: CASTPGPGSNEQFF.

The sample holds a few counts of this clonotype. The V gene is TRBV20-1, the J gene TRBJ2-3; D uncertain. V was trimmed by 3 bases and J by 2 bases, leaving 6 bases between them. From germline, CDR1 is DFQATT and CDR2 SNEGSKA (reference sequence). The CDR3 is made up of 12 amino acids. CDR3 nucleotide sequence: TGCAGTGCTAGGCAGTACACAGATACGCAGTATTTT. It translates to CSARQYTDTQYF.

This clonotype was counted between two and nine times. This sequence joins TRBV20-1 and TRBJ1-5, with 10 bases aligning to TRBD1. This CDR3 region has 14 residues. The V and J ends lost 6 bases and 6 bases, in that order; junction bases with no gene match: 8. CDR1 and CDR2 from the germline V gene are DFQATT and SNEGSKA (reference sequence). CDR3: CSARDRGVGQPQHF. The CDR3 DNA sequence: TGCAGTGCCCGGGACAGGGGAGTGGGTCAGCCCCAGCATTTT.

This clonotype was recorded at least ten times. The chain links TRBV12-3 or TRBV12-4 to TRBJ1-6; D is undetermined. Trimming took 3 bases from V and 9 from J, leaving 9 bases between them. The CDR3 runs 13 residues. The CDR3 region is CASSFKEGSPLHF. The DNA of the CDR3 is TGTGCCAGCAGTTTTAAGGAGGGTTCACCCCTCCACTTT.

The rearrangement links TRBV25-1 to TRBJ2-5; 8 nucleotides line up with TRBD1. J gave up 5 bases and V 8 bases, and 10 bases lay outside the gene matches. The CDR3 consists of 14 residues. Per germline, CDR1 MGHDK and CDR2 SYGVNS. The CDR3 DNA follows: TGTGCCAGCTGCTACGGACAGGGCAGGGAGACCCAGTACTTC. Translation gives CASCYGQGRETQYF.

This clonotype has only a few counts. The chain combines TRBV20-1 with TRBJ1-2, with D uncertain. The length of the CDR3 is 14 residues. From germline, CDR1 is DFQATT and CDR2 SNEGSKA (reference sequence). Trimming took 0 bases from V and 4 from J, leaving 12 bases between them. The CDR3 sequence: CSAREAGGIYGYTF. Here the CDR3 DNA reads TGCAGTGCTAGAGAAGCCGGCGGGATCTATGGCTACACCTTC.

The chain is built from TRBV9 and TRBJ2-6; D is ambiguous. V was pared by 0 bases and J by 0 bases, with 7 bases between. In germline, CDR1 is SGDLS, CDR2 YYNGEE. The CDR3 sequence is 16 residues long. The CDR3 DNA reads TGTGCCAGCAGCGTAGGTCGGTCCTCTGGGGCCAACGTCCTGACTTTC. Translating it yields CASSVGRSSGANVLTF.